This TCR beta chain is drawn from a study of cytotoxic CD8 clonotypes in ibrutinib-treated CLL. Of note for this clone: Antigen specificity is unknown.

TCRdb's table, derived via immunoSEQ multiplex PCR, lists solely in-frame clones and lacks some. The sample lists some 85,000 clones, 75% to 80% occurring once. The length of the CDR3 is 17 residues. Trimming shortened V by 5 bases and J by 0 bases, and 17 bases separated the two germline ends. CDR1 is MNHEY and CDR2 is SMNVEV in the germline V gene (reference sequence). Study observations and caveats: Higher circulating CD8+ T-cell counts strongly accompanied higher baseline clonality, above age-matched healthy donors. Progressing patients had sampling times that differed from those of sustained-remission patients.

The sequence was collected from a human donor with chronic lymphocytic leukemia. The sequencing used PBMCs, collected after 24 months of ibrutinib treatment. V usage is TRBV27 and J usage is TRBJ1-5; D may be TRBD1 (5 bases). CDR3 protein: CASSPRGLLYSNQPQHF. The CDR3 bases are TGTGCCAGCAGTCCCCGGGGACTGCTATATAGCAATCAGCCCCAGCATTTT.